The 16 T cell receptor beta chains reported below all come from one sample, sequenced in a study of T-cell reconstitution after alpha-beta-depleted transplantation in children (dated by TCRdb to between 2015 and 2016). The library was prepared using PCR. Sequencing used an Illumina HiSeq 2500. TCR library preparation used molecular barcoding, with unique molecular identifiers applied to normalize quantification of the TCRbeta repertoire. TCRdb applied fastp at Q25 and MiXCR to the public reads, then kept only in-frame beta chains. Each entry is one CDR3 protein sequence, shown with its most common DNA and genes. The table for this sample lists about 440,000 distinct CDR3 sequences; over 40% of them were counted only once. Under 30% of the sample is in the top ten clones. The sample's treatment or condition label is to be understood as: allogeneic hematopoietic cell transplantation with graft depleted of TCRalphabeta T cells and CD19 B cells.

Specimen: PBMCs, collected before TCRalphabeta/CD19-depleted stem cell transplant. The receptor set was obtained from a girl aged 2-10 years with aplastic anemia, due to receive a stem cell transplant.

Only a few counts were recorded for this clonotype. The gene calls are TRBV4-2 and TRBJ2-3, with D perhaps given as TRBD1 or TRBD2 (6 bases each). The CDR3 has 13 amino acids. The germline V gene encodes CDR1 LGHNA and CDR2 YNFKEQ. V was pared by 0 bases and J by 7 bases, with 8 bases between. The CDR3 is CASSQEGGHTQYF. The CDR3 nucleotides read TGTGCCAGCAGCCAAGAGGGGGGCCATACGCAGTATTTT.

This chain connects TRBV20-1 to TRBJ2-7; 9 bases align to TRBD2. The CDR3 is made up of 17 amino acids. Germline CDR1 reads DFQATT; CDR2 reads SNEGSKA (reference sequence). Unmatched junction bases numbered 10, after V lost 1 base and J lost 0 bases. The CDR3 protein is CSARGKRVAGDSYEQYF. The DNA of the CDR3 is TGCAGTGCTAGAGGGAAGCGAGTAGCGGGAGACTCCTACGAGCAGTACTTC.

The rearrangement joins TRBV3-1 to TRBJ1-5, with 7 nucleotides matching TRBD1. The CDR3 runs to 14 residues. Germline assignment: CDR1 LGHDT and CDR2 YNNKEL (reference sequence). V trimming: 4 bases; J trimming: 7 bases; junction bases outside the gene matches: 7. The CDR3 sequence: CASSLRGREQPQHF. CDR3 bases: TGTGCCAGCAGCCTGAGGGGGCGCGAACAGCCCCAGCATTTT.

Regarding this clonotype: This could be a read error, since a much larger clone is one nucleotide away. The chain uses TRBV6-1 and TRBJ2-7; 7 nucleotides agree with TRBD1. This CDR3 is 13 amino acids long. The germline CDR1 and CDR2 sequences are MNHNS and SASEGT. CDR3 region: CANSIRDSYEQYF. CDR3 nucleotides: TGTGCCAACAGTATCCGGGACAGCTACGAGCAGTACTTC.

The V and J genes are TRBV7-9 and TRBJ1-2, with TRBD1 matching over 10 bases. Germline CDR1 is SEHNR and CDR2 is FQNEAQ (reference sequence). The CDR3 covers 16 residues. Trimming took 4 bases from V and 6 from J; bases not matched to a gene: 11. The CDR3 spells CASSSLRGQGGHGYTF. The CDR3 DNA is TGTGCCAGCAGCTCTCTCCGAGGACAGGGGGGGCATGGCTACACCTTC.

The chain employs TRBV5-1 and TRBJ2-7, with TRBD2 matching 7 bases. CDR1 and CDR2 (germline): SGHRS, YFSETQ. This CDR3 spans 14 amino acids. J lost 0 bases, V lost 5 bases, and 5 bases had no gene match. The CDR3 loop reads CASRIRDYSYEQYF. CDR3 coding DNA: TGCGCCAGCAGAATCAGGGACTACTCCTACGAGCAGTACTTC. The full variable domain, with the rest looked up from reference TRBV5-1 and TRBJ2-7, is KAGVTQTPRYLIKTRGQQVTLSCSPISGHRSVSWYQQTPGQGLQFLFEYFSETQRNKGNFPGRFSGRQFSNSRSEMNVSTLELGDSALYLCASRIRDYSYEQYFGPGTRLTVT.

The V and J genes are TRBV20-1 and TRBJ2-5; D might be TRBD2 (6 bases). Deletions cut 1 base from V and 5 bases from J, with 8 bases between. The CDR3 has 12 residues. Looked up from germline, CDR1 is DFQATT and CDR2 is SNEGSKA (reference sequence). The CDR3 DNA reads as TGCAGTGCTAGAGGAGGGAGGGAGACCCAGTACTTC. Protein: CSARGGRETQYF.

This clonotype was recorded many times. This chain uses TRBV5-1 with TRBJ2-7; D may match TRBD1 or TRBD2 (5 bases each). The V gene's germline CDR1 is SGHRS and CDR2 YFSETQ. V was shortened by 4 bases and J by 6 bases, with 20 bases between the two germline ends. This CDR3 has 15 residues. CDR3 amino acids: CASSPEVQTGGEQYF. DNA for the CDR3: TGCGCCAGCAGCCCTGAAGTGCAGACTGGGGGCGAGCAGTACTTC. Together with reference TRBV5-1 and TRBJ2-7, the CDR3 gives the full variable domain: KAGVTQTPRYLIKTRGQQVTLSCSPISGHRSVSWYQQTPGQGLQFLFEYFSETQRNKGNFPGRFSGRQFSNSRSEMNVSTLELGDSALYLCASSPEVQTGGEQYFGPGTRLTVT.

In its sample, this clonotype was seen a few times. The CDR3 bases are TGTGCCAGCAGCTTACGTAGCGGGAGGGTTACCGGGGAGCTGTTTTTT. As protein: CASSLRSGRVTGELFF. V is TRBV7-2 and J is TRBJ2-2; TRBD2 agrees at 11 bases. From germline, CDR1 is SGHTA and CDR2 FQGNSA. Germline trimming cut 2 bases from V and 5 bases from J; bases unmatched to any gene: 4. There are 16 residues in the CDR3.

This chain uses TRBV5-1 with TRBJ2-1, with 7 nucleotides matching TRBD1. Per the germline V gene, CDR1 is SGHRS and CDR2 is YFSETQ. Trimming cost V 3 bases and J 0 bases; bases outside gene matches: 15. The CDR3 has 19 residues. The DNA of the CDR3 is TGCGCCAGCAGCTCATACCAGACAGGGCTCTCGAGCTCCTACAATGAGCAGTTCTTC. It specifies CASSSYQTGLSSSYNEQFF.

The rearrangement links TRBV3-1 to TRBJ2-7, with 9 bases identical to TRBD1. Germline lookup yields CDR1 LGHDT and CDR2 YNNKEL (reference sequence). This CDR3 is 16 amino acids long. J gave up 2 bases and V 3 bases, and 8 bases lay outside the gene matches. The CDR3, as DNA: TGTGCCAGCAGCCACCACGGGACAGGGACACCCTACGAGCAGTACTTC. Protein: CASSHHGTGTPYEQYF.

The V gene is TRBV12-3 or TRBV12-4, the J gene TRBJ2-4, with D possibly TRBD2 on 6 matching bases. The CDR3 has 17 residues. The V gene lost 3 bases and the J gene lost 5 bases, with 20 bases spanning the gap. Written as DNA, the CDR3 is TGTGCCAGCAGTTTCCGCACTCTAGCGAAGGGAGAAAACATTCAGTACTTC. Residues: CASSFRTLAKGENIQYF.

This chain links TRBV9 with TRBJ2-4, with a possible D match to TRBD2 (5 bases). CDR1 is SGDLS, CDR2 YYNGEE, per germline. The germline V and J ends were trimmed by 4 bases and 7 bases, with 18 bases remaining between them. This CDR3 is built from 15 residues. The CDR3 region is CASSIAMWTLNIQYF. Written as DNA, the CDR3 is TGTGCCAGCAGCATAGCAATGTGGACTCTGAACATTCAGTACTTC.

This chain uses TRBV20-1 with TRBJ2-1; the match to TRBD2 covers 9 bases. There are 14 residues in the CDR3. Germline V gene sequence: CDR1 DFQATT, CDR2 SNEGSKA (reference sequence). Trimming removed 0 bases from V and 8 bases from J; junction bases left unmatched: 5. CDR3: CSARDSGGWDEQFF. In nucleotides, the CDR3 is TGCAGTGCTAGAGATAGCGGGGGCTGGGATGAGCAGTTCTTC.

CDR3 residues: CAWRGETYTGELFF. As DNA, the CDR3 is TGTGCCTGGAGGGGGGAAACGTACACCGGGGAGCTGTTTTTT. V usage is TRBV30 and J usage is TRBJ2-2; the D gene could be TRBD1 or TRBD2 (5 bases each). This CDR3 is built from 14 residues. V lost 3 bases and J lost 3, with 11 bases in between. From germline, CDR1 is GTSNPN and CDR2 SVGIG (reference sequence).

This clonotype was observed a few times. The chain employs TRBV5-1 and TRBJ2-6; TRBD1 matches at 8 bases. The CDR3 is made up of 18 amino acids. J gave up 0 bases and V 0 bases, and 5 bases lay outside the gene matches. Germline CDR1 and CDR2: SGHRS and YFSETQ. The CDR3 coding sequence is TGCGCCAGCAGCTTGGTTGACAGGGGATCCTCTGGGGCCAACGTCCTGACTTTC. Its protein product is CASSLVDRGSSGANVLTF.